Presented here are 24 T cell receptor beta chains from one specimen sequenced in a study of blood T cell repertoires in COVID-19. TCRdb's copy holds only in-frame clones and misses some; the assay was immunoSEQ multiplex PCR. This table has approximately 140,000 clones, about 91% appearing once. The source material was peripheral blood. All receptors derive from a woman aged 55-69 years with acute or convalescent COVID-19.

The rearrangement joins TRBV25-1 to TRBJ1-2, with TRBD1 as a possible D gene (6 bases). The CDR3 is made up of 14 amino acids. V shed 3 bases and J shed 2 bases, with 10 bases lying between them. CDR1 is MGHDK, CDR2 SYGVNS, per germline. In DNA, the CDR3 is TGTGCCAGCAGTGACTATGGACAGAACTATGGCTACACCTTC. As protein: CASSDYGQNYGYTF.

The V and J genes are TRBV7-9 and TRBJ1-2; D possibly corresponds to TRBD1 (6 bases). The CDR3 covers 13 residues. V was cut by 4 bases and J by 5 bases, with 11 bases left in between. In germline, CDR1 is SEHNR, CDR2 FQNEAQ (reference sequence). CDR3 residues: CASSSGQRYGYTF. CDR3 DNA: TGTGCCAGCAGCTCTGGACAGAGATATGGCTACACCTTC.

The rearrangement uses TRBV19 and TRBJ2-7; no firm D call. The CDR3 runs to 13 residues. Germline-derived CDR1 and CDR2 are LNHDA and SQIVND (reference sequence). The germline V and J ends were trimmed by 5 bases and 5 bases, with 13 bases remaining between them. The CDR3 region has the DNA TGTGCCAGTAGTCCCCGAGGTGGAGACGAGCAGTACTTC. This translates into CASSPRGGDEQYF.

The V call is TRBV1, the J call TRBJ1-2. TRBV1 counts as a pseudogene. This CDR3 has 15 amino acids. As DNA, the CDR3 is TGCACCAGCAGCCAAGATTATCGGAGCCCCTATGGCTACACCTTC. It translates to CTSSQDYRSPYGYTF.

The V call is TRBV30, the J call TRBJ2-3; 7 positions match TRBD2. The V gene end was trimmed by 7 bases and the J gene end by 6 bases; junction bases not matched to a gene: 7. The CDR3 consists of 12 residues. Germline CDR1 reads GTSNPN; CDR2 reads SVGIG (reference sequence). The CDR3 DNA follows: TGTGCCTCCAAGGGAGGGGCCGATACGCAGTATTTT. It yields the protein CASKGGADTQYF. The entire variable domain, with the rest obtained from reference TRBV30 and TRBJ2-3, is as follows: SQTIHQWPATLVQPVGSPLSLECTVEGTSNPNLYWYRQAAGRGLQLLFYSVGIGQISSEVPQNLSASRPQDRQFILSSKKLLLSDSGFYLCASKGGADTQYFGPGTRLTVL.

The J gene is TRBJ1-4, the V gene TRBV4-2, with a possible D match to TRBD1 (6 bases). The CDR3 contains 15 residues. Per the germline V gene, CDR1 is LGHNA and CDR2 is YNFKEQ. Deletions cut 0 bases from V and 5 bases from J, with 10 bases between. CDR3 amino acids: CASSQDPTGNEKLFF. The CDR3 DNA reads TGTGCCAGCAGCCAAGACCCGACAGGAAATGAAAAACTGTTTTTT.

The V and J genes are TRBV7-8 and TRBJ2-5; no reliable D call. Trimming cost V 4 bases and J 2 bases, with 5 bases left between them. Germline V gives CDR1 SGHVS, CDR2 FQNEAQ. The CDR3 is made up of 12 amino acids. The CDR3 spells CASSSTQETQYF. The DNA for the CDR3 is TGTGCCAGCAGCTCCACTCAAGAGACCCAGTACTTC.

The chain combines TRBV7-9 with TRBJ2-1; 10 nucleotides agree with TRBD2. V gave up 3 bases and J gave up 7 bases; unmatched junction bases: 9. In germline, CDR1 is SEHNR, CDR2 FQNEAQ (reference sequence). The CDR3 length is 16 residues. The CDR3 protein is CASSFTGTSEYNEQFF. The DNA of the CDR3 is TGTGCCAGCAGCTTCACCGGGACTAGCGAATATAATGAGCAGTTCTTC. The variable domain in full, completed from reference TRBV7-9 and TRBJ2-1, reads DTGVSQNPRHKITKRGQNVTFRCDPISEHNRLYWYRQTLGQGPEFLTYFQNEAQLEKSRLLSDRFSAERPKGSFSTLEIQRTEQGDSAMYLCASSFTGTSEYNEQFFGPGTRLTVL.

The chain joins TRBV28 to TRBJ1-3; 10 bases map to TRBD1. This CDR3 is 16 amino acids long. CDR1 is MDHEN and CDR2 is SYDVKM in the germline V gene. The V and J ends lost 4 bases and 3 bases, in that order; junction bases with no gene match: 6. DNA of the CDR3: TGTGCCAGCAGTTCTAGCGGGACAGGGGTTGGAAACACCATATATTTT. Encoded protein: CASSSSGTGVGNTIYF.

The CDR3 DNA is TGTGCCAGCAGCTTGGCCCCAGGGTTCAGGGGAGATACGCAGTATTTT. Encoded protein: CASSLAPGFRGDTQYF. The chain recombines TRBV5-4 with TRBJ2-3; a possible D gene is TRBD1 (6 bases). V lost 0 bases and J lost 5, with 16 bases in between. The CDR3 runs to 16 residues. CDR1 and CDR2 from the germline V gene are SGHNT and YYREEE (reference sequence).

The CDR3 here is CSALRAGGDNYGYTF. The CDR3 region has the DNA TGCAGCGCTTTGAGGGCAGGGGGCGATAACTATGGCTACACCTTC. V usage is TRBV29-1 and J usage is TRBJ1-2, with 8 bases aligning to TRBD1. V was clipped by 7 bases and J by 1 base; unmatched bases: 11. The germline V gene has CDR1 SQVTM and CDR2 ANQGSEA. The CDR3 has 15 amino acids.

In DNA, the CDR3 is TGTGCCAGCAGCCCGGCCCCGGGTCCAGATACGCAGTATTTT. The encoded protein is CASSPAPGPDTQYF. This chain connects TRBV9 to TRBJ2-3; D is undetermined. The ends were cut back, 4 bases at V and 4 bases at J, with 13 bases in the middle. Looked up from germline, CDR1 is SGDLS and CDR2 is YYNGEE. The CDR3 contains 14 residues.

The chain joins TRBV27 to TRBJ2-2; 7 bases match TRBD2. This CDR3 contains 19 residues. V shed 3 bases, J shed 0 bases, and the junction held 13 bases outside the gene matches. The germline V gene encodes CDR1 MNHEY and CDR2 SMNVEV (reference sequence). CDR3 amino acids: CASSLGPRGDLANTGELFF. CDR3 DNA: TGTGCCAGCAGTTTGGGCCCACGGGGGGACCTAGCGAACACCGGGGAGCTGTTTTTT.

This sequence joins TRBV6-5 and TRBJ2-3, with 9 nucleotides matching TRBD2. Germline V gene lookup returns CDR1 MNHEY and CDR2 SVGAGI. The CDR3 contains 15 residues. The V segment lost 8 bases and the J segment 1 base; nucleotides outside the gene matches: 7. Here the CDR3 DNA reads TGTGCCAGCGGGGGACTAGCATTGGGCACAGATACGCAGTATTTT. As protein: CASGGLALGTDTQYF.

V is TRBV2 and J is TRBJ1-6, with D hard to call. The CDR3 sequence is 14 residues long. Trimming took off 6 bases at V and 0 bases at J, with 6 bases between the two ends. The V gene's germline CDR1 is SNHLY and CDR2 FYNNEI. The CDR3 reads CASRVGSYNSPLHF. The CDR3 DNA sequence: TGTGCCAGCAGGGTCGGCTCCTATAATTCACCCCTCCACTTT.

The chain combines TRBV4-1 with TRBJ1-1, with no clear D. V lost 5 bases and J 0 bases, leaving 22 bases between the germline ends. This CDR3 has 18 amino acids. Germline V gene sequence: CDR1 MGHRA, CDR2 YSYEKL. The CDR3 nucleotides read TGCGCCAGCAGCTCGGCTGGTTTGGTTAGCCCATTGAACACTGAAGCTTTCTTT. It codes for CASSSAGLVSPLNTEAFF.

This chain links TRBV5-4 with TRBJ1-2; possible D gene TRBD1, 5 bases. In germline, CDR1 is SGHNT, CDR2 YYREEE (reference sequence). This CDR3 contains 13 residues. V was cut by 7 bases and J by 4 bases, with 14 bases left in between. The CDR3 reads CASEGRAPYGYTF. The CDR3 DNA reads TGTGCCAGCGAAGGCAGGGCGCCCTATGGCTACACCTTC.

The chain recombines TRBV3-1 (or the pseudogene TRBV3-2) with TRBJ1-5; D is uncertain. The germline V gene encodes CDR1 LGHDT and CDR2 YNNKEL (reference sequence). The V end was cut by 3 bases, the J end by 4 bases, with 13 bases between. The CDR3 length is 15 residues. Written as DNA, the CDR3 is TGTGCCAGCAGCCATCCCCCCCGGAGTAATCAGCCCCAGCATTTT. Translation gives CASSHPPRSNQPQHF.

CDR3 coding DNA: TGTGCCAGCAGCACCCGGACTAGCCGGTTAGCAGATACGCAGTATTTT. Protein: CASSTRTSRLADTQYF. The V gene is TRBV13, the J gene TRBJ2-3; 8 bases line up with TRBD2. This CDR3 comprises 16 residues. The germline V gene encodes CDR1 PRHDT and CDR2 FYEKMQ (reference sequence). With 5 bases clipped from V and 4 bases from J, the junction kept 11 bases outside the gene matches.

This rearrangement joins TRBV3-1 (or the pseudogene TRBV3-2) to TRBJ2-1, with 14 bases that match TRBD2. Germline CDR1 is LGHDT and CDR2 is YNNKEL (reference sequence). V shed 6 bases, J shed 9 bases, and the junction held 7 bases outside the gene matches. There are 15 residues in the CDR3. The CDR3 region is CASSVTSGGAGEQFF. In DNA, the CDR3 is TGTGCCAGCAGTGTGACTAGCGGGGGGGCCGGTGAGCAGTTCTTC.

In the case of this clone: Other DNA sequences in the same sample also yield this CDR3. The chain links TRBV19 to TRBJ2-2; 8 positions match TRBD1. The CDR3 is made up of 16 amino acids. V shed 5 bases, J shed 1 base, and the junction held 6 bases outside the gene matches. The germline gives CDR1 LNHDA, CDR2 SQIVND (reference sequence). CDR3 in amino acids: CASSPRGTGNTGELFF. The CDR3 DNA reads as TGTGCCAGTAGTCCCCGAGGGACAGGGAACACCGGGGAGCTGTTTTTT.

The chain is built from TRBV11-3 and TRBJ2-5; 9 nucleotides match TRBD2. Germline loops: CDR1 SGHNT, CDR2 YENEEA. This CDR3 region has 16 residues. The ends lost 4 bases at V and 5 bases at J; junction bases unmatched: 11. The CDR3: CASSSRGAGGRETQYF. CDR3 in DNA: TGTGCCAGCAGCTCCCGCGGGGCGGGGGGGCGTGAGACCCAGTACTTC. Together with reference TRBV11-3 and TRBJ2-5, the CDR3 gives the full variable domain: EAGVVQSPRYKIIEKKQPVAFWCNPISGHNTLYWYLQNLGQGPELLIRYENEEAVDDSQLPKDRFSAERLKGVDSTLKIQPAELGDSAVYLCASSSRGAGGRETQYFGPGTRLLVL.

The chain couples TRBV28 to TRBJ1-2; the D is unclear. The CDR3 is 12 residues long. V was cut by 7 bases and J by 4 bases, with 10 bases left in between. Germline CDR1 is MDHEN and CDR2 is SYDVKM. Written as DNA, the CDR3 is TGTGCCAGCATCATGACGGGCTATGGCTACACCTTC. Translated: CASIMTGYGYTF.

The V call is TRBV6-6, the J call TRBJ1-5, with D perhaps TRBD1 (6 bases). In germline, CDR1 is MNHNY, CDR2 SVGAGI (reference sequence). This CDR3 is 14 amino acids long. The V and J ends lost 7 bases and 3 bases respectively, with 13 bases between them. CDR3 amino acids: CASKSGGINQPQHF. The CDR3 DNA follows: TGTGCCAGCAAATCGGGGGGCATCAATCAGCCCCAGCATTTT.